What follows is one T cell receptor beta chain and its context. Germline V gene lookup returns CDR1 MNHEY and CDR2 SVGEGT. The CDR3 length is 14 residues. V dropped 6 bases and J dropped 3; count of bases not matched to a gene: 8. The donors, aged roughly 6 to 95, were healthy Caucasians from Russia. Investigators took about 9.2 milliliters of peripheral blood from every donor. Together with a sample-barcoded 5' primer, a J-beta primer mix was included in a second PCR lasting about 6 to 12 cycles. Tags on each cDNA molecule came from a template-switch adaptor with 12 random nucleotides. A single record per CDR3 protein comes from TCRdb applying MiXCR to the 5' RACE reads. The table lists hundreds of thousands of distinct CDR3 sequences, roughly 30% of them singletons, with about 16% in the top ten. These data originate in a study of blood T cells in healthy people across ages.

The chain couples TRBV6-2 or TRBV6-3 to TRBJ2-7; 7 nucleotides match TRBD1. The TCR was taken from a woman aged 80 or over in good health. Sequenced sample: blood. The CDR3 nucleotides read TGTGCCAGCAGAAGGGACAGCGTGAGCTACGAGCAGTACTTC. Amino acid sequence: CASRRDSVSYEQYF.